This T cell receptor (beta chain) was obtained from a study of cytomegalovirus exposure and HLA in healthy donors. For the study at large: An early release of data contained about 85 million unique TCRs, which came from HLA-typed donors. The study, taken as a whole, reports: Earlier analysis looked at TCR beta V segments, and most were productive about 90% or about 30% of the time. A later analysis revealed that TCR association rates differed between HLA loci, peaking at DRB1 and bottoming out at HLA-C.

For this clone: Its antigen is unidentified.

The CDR3 sequence is 15 residues long. Germline-derived CDR1 and CDR2 are MNHEY and SVGAGI. The trim removed 5 bases at V and 2 bases at J, leaving 6 bases unmatched. PCR amplification relied on 60 Vbeta primers (plus 13 Jbeta primers). Assay: immunoSEQ multiplex PCR; the TCRdb copy retains only in-frame clones and omits some. This table holds hundreds of thousands of clones, around 73% found once. Sequenced sample: PBMCs. This receptor was identified in a male donor in good health and CMV-seronegative. V and J are TRBV6-5 and TRBJ2-7, with TRBD2 identical over 10 bases. DNA for the CDR3: TGTGCCAGCAGTCCTCTAGCGGGAGAACCCTACGAGCAGTACTTC. It encodes CASSPLAGEPYEQYF.